This T cell receptor beta chain was profiled in a study of cytomegalovirus exposure and HLA in healthy donors. The study ran its PCR with 60 Vbeta and 13 Jbeta primers. Produced via immunoSEQ multiplex PCR; TCRdb's table is partial and in-frame only. Of roughly 120,000 clones listed, over 70% are singletons. In this sample, this clone turned up a few times. Its antigen remains unidentified. Per the germline V gene, CDR1 is SGHTA and CDR2 is FQGNSA. V was clipped by 5 bases and J by 1 base; unmatched bases: 10. The CDR3 is made up of 16 amino acids. Notes on the study in general: Presence/absence analyses supposed approximately even sequencing depth among donors. By a later analysis, the bulk of CMV-associated TCR beta chains appeared HLA-restricted.

The sample consisted of PBMCs. The clonotype was recovered from a woman aged 40 to 50 in good health and CMV-seropositive. The chain couples TRBV7-2 to TRBJ1-2; 7 bases agree with TRBD1. This CDR3 is CASSPRQGMLNYGYTF. The CDR3 DNA is TGTGCCAGCAGCCCCCGACAGGGAATGCTTAACTATGGCTACACCTTC.